This T cell receptor beta chain was recovered during a study of shared clonotypes between healthy human individuals. Study details: The donors, a couple of women and three men, were aged 18 to 49.

Germline-derived CDR1 and CDR2 are SGHRS and YFSETQ. Trimming took 1 base from V and 6 from J; bases not matched to a gene: 10. The CDR3 has 17 amino acids. It was into CD45RA+ naive and CD45RA-negative memory subsets that the CD4+ cells were split. Researchers ran the assay at a deep level. Profiled with immunoSEQ multiplex PCR; TCRdb holds only in-frame clones, not every one. The sample lists roughly 1,500,000 clones, approximately 98% occurring once. The sequence derives from a man between 25 and 39 years old in good health. The source material was naive CD4+ T cells sorted from blood. Noted subset: CD45RA+ positively selected. The chain combines TRBV5-1 with TRBJ2-1; 10 nucleotides line up with TRBD1. Here the CDR3 reads CASSLTGTGVGFNEQFF. CDR3 nucleotides: TGCGCCAGCAGCTTGACCGGGACAGGGGTAGGTTTCAATGAGCAGTTCTTC.